This is a list of T cell receptor beta chains from one sample in a study of human T cells and chemical hapten exposure. TCRdb redid the calling of the RACE reads with MiXCR, one entry per CDR3 protein. The sample holds under 200,000 distinct CDR3 sequences; roughly 25% are singletons and the top ten take about 2%. Sequenced here: whole blood, sampled in connection with sensitization to the hapten diphenylcyclopropenone (DPC). The receptors were gathered from a young woman with alopecia areata. Some clones in this sample may be carry-over from other donors' samples. Each CDR3 is given with its conserved first and last residue. D genes are given only for firm matches. A row's size may be missing; if present it is once, few, many or a size class.

V: TRBV7-8; J: TRBJ1-1; D: -; size: few; CDR3: CASSLKAGATEAFF; DNA: TGTGCCAGCAGCTTAAAGGCCGGGGCCACTGAAGCTTTCTTT
V: TRBV7-2; J: TRBJ1-6; D: -; size: -; CDR3: CASSLGRQANSPLHF; DNA: TGTGCCAGCAGCTTAGGTCGTCAGGCAAATTCACCCCTCCACTTT
V: TRBV5-1; J: TRBJ1-2; D: -; size: -; CDR3: CASSLVTGRDYGYTF; DNA: TGCGCCAGCAGCTTGGTAACAGGGAGAGACTATGGCTACACCTTC
V: TRBV9; J: TRBJ2-3; D: TRBD2; size: -; CDR3: CASSRDALAAVTDTQYF; DNA: TGTGCCAGCAGCAGAGATGCCCTAGCGGCAGTTACAGATACGCAGTATTTT
V: TRBV9; J: TRBJ2-5; D: TRBD2; size: few; CDR3: CASSVASGRTETQYF; DNA: TGTGCCAGCAGCGTTGCGAGCGGGAGGACAGAGACCCAGTACTTC
V: TRBV27; J: TRBJ1-5; D: TRBD1; size: -; CDR3: CASGGTGGSNQPQHF; DNA: TGTGCCAGCGGAGGAACAGGGGGAAGCAATCAGCCCCAGCATTTT
V: TRBV9; J: TRBJ2-3; D: TRBD2; size: -; CDR3: CASSKASGGVTDTQYF; DNA: TGTGCCAGCAGCAAAGCTAGCGGGGGTGTCACAGATACGCAGTATTTT
V: TRBV4-1; J: TRBJ1-2; D: TRBD1; size: -; CDR3: CASSQAGQALYGYTF; DNA: TGCGCCAGCAGCCAAGCGGGACAGGCCCTCTATGGCTACACCTTC
V: TRBV5-1; J: TRBJ1-2; D: -; size: -; CDR3: CASSLDSVRGRDYGYTF; DNA: TGCGCCAGCAGCTTGGATTCTGTTCGGGGGCGAGATTATGGCTACACCTTC
V: TRBV29-1; J: TRBJ2-5; D: -; size: few; CDR3: CSVKQVLQETQYF; DNA: TGCAGCGTCAAACAGGTTCTCCAAGAGACCCAGTACTTC
V: TRBV6-2/TRBV6-3; J: TRBJ2-7; D: -; size: few; CDR3: CASSSGQGLVYEQYF; DNA: TGTGCCAGCAGTTCCGGGCAGGGTTTGGTTTACGAGCAGTACTTC
V: TRBV6-6; J: TRBJ1-5; D: -; size: -; CDR3: CASSFQGISNQPQHF; DNA: TGTGCCAGCAGTTTCCAGGGGATTAGCAATCAGCCCCAGCATTTT
V: TRBV6-2/TRBV6-3; J: TRBJ2-1; D: -; size: -; CDR3: CASRGEGSYNEQFF; DNA: TGTGCCAGCAGGGGTGAGGGCTCCTACAATGAGCAGTTCTTC
V: TRBV6-5; J: TRBJ2-7; D: TRBD1; size: -; CDR3: CASSYKVRGRVEQYF; DNA: TGTGCCAGCAGTTACAAAGTGAGGGGGCGCGTCGAGCAGTACTTC
V: TRBV9; J: TRBJ1-5; D: -; size: few; CDR3: CASSPEGRGNQPQHF; DNA: TGTGCCAGCAGCCCAGAGGGACGAGGCAATCAGCCCCAGCATTTT
V: TRBV7-2; J: TRBJ1-2; D: -; size: few; CDR3: CASSLEGLGQYDGYTF; DNA: TGTGCCAGCAGCTTAGAGGGGTTAGGACAGTACGATGGCTACACCTTC
V: TRBV6-1; J: TRBJ2-7; D: -; size: many; CDR3: CASSSGDEQYF; DNA: TGTGCCAGCTCCAGTGGGGACGAGCAGTACTTC
V: TRBV29-1; J: TRBJ2-1; D: -; size: -; CDR3: CSVGPADNNEQFF; DNA: TGCAGCGTAGGACCAGCGGACAACAATGAGCAGTTCTTC
V: TRBV5-1; J: TRBJ2-5; D: -; size: few; CDR3: CASSFGRQETQYF; DNA: TGCGCCAGCAGCTTTGGGCGGCAAGAGACCCAGTACTTC
V: TRBV6-5; J: TRBJ1-6; D: -; size: few; CDR3: CASSYNTVGGNSPLHF; DNA: TGTGCCAGCAGTTACAATACGGTAGGGGGTAATTCACCCCTCCACTTT
V: TRBV9; J: TRBJ1-2; D: -; size: -; CDR3: CASSVTPVFPPNYGYTF; DNA: TGTGCCAGCAGCGTCACCCCTGTGTTCCCCCCAAACTATGGCTACACCTTC
V: TRBV7-2; J: TRBJ2-3; D: TRBD2; size: few; CDR3: CASNPTSGRTDTQYF; DNA: TGTGCCAGCAACCCGACTAGCGGTCGCACAGATACGCAGTATTTT
V: TRBV4-1; J: TRBJ2-1; D: -; size: few; CDR3: CASSHPTGLDPHNEQFF; DNA: TGCGCCAGCAGCCACCCGACGGGACTCGACCCACACAATGAGCAGTTCTTC
V: TRBV29-1; J: TRBJ2-2; D: -; size: few; CDR3: CSWREANTGELFF; DNA: TGCAGCTGGCGAGAAGCGAACACCGGGGAGCTGTTTTTT
V: TRBV15; J: TRBJ2-5; D: -; size: -; CDR3: CATSNNLQETQYF; DNA: TGTGCCACCAGCAACAACCTCCAAGAGACCCAGTACTTC
V: TRBV12-3/TRBV12-4; J: TRBJ1-1; D: TRBD1; size: -; CDR3: CASSLTGSDAFF; DNA: TGTGCCAGCAGTTTGACAGGGTCGGATGCTTTCTTT
V: TRBV2; J: TRBJ2-3; D: -; size: once; CDR3: CASSELRTHTDTQYF; DNA: TGTGCCAGCAGTGAACTGCGGACCCACACAGATACGCAGTATTTT
V: TRBV7-9; J: TRBJ1-5; D: TRBD1; size: many; CDR3: CASSFPGGEQPQHF; DNA: TGTGCCAGCAGCTTCCCAGGGGGGGAGCAGCCCCAGCATTTT
V: TRBV7-2; J: TRBJ1-5; D: TRBD1; size: -; CDR3: CASSYRTGDPQHF; DNA: TGTGCCAGCAGCTATCGGACAGGGGACCCCCAGCATTTT
V: TRBV20-1; J: TRBJ2-3; D: -; size: few; CDR3: CSARAGPPRDPQYF; DNA: TGCAGTGCTAGAGCGGGACCGCCGAGGGACCCGCAGTATTTT
V: TRBV10-3; J: TRBJ1-5; D: -; size: few; CDR3: CAISESLPGDQPQHF; DNA: TGTGCCATCAGTGAGTCGTTACCCGGGGATCAGCCCCAGCATTTT
V: TRBV20-1; J: TRBJ2-5; D: -; size: -; CDR3: CSASVSGVQETQYF; DNA: TGCAGTGCTAGTGTTAGCGGAGTCCAAGAGACCCAGTACTTC
V: TRBV7-8; J: TRBJ2-5; D: TRBD2; size: few; CDR3: CASTTRPGLAGGQTQYF; DNA: TGTGCCAGCACCACTCGGCCCGGACTAGCGGGGGGGCAGACCCAGTACTTC
V: TRBV6-2/TRBV6-3; J: TRBJ1-5; D: -; size: few; CDR3: CASRSRLPESSQHF; DNA: TGTGCCAGCAGAAGCCGTTTACCGGAATCATCCCAGCATTTT
V: TRBV29-1; J: TRBJ2-5; D: -; size: -; CDR3: CSGMSEAQETQYF; DNA: TGCAGCGGGATGTCGGAGGCACAAGAGACCCAGTACTTC
V: TRBV10-3; J: TRBJ1-1; D: TRBD1; size: -; CDR3: CAIRIDTGGDTEAFF; DNA: TGTGCCATCAGGATTGATACAGGGGGAGATACTGAAGCTTTCTTT
V: TRBV30; J: TRBJ1-2; D: TRBD1; size: few; CDR3: CAWSGTGVGYTF; DNA: TGTGCCTGGAGCGGGACAGGGGTGGGCTACACCTTC
V: TRBV12-5; J: TRBJ1-2; D: -; size: many; CDR3: CASGLGPGGGYTF; DNA: TGTGCTAGTGGTTTGGGCCCAGGTGGTGGCTACACCTTC
V: TRBV20-1; J: TRBJ2-7; D: -; size: -; CDR3: CSARSLASYEQYF; DNA: TGCAGTGCTAGGTCACTAGCCTCCTACGAGCAGTACTTC
V: TRBV27; J: TRBJ2-3; D: TRBD2; size: -; CDR3: CASSYMGGGPSDTQYF; DNA: TGTGCCAGCAGCTACATGGGGGGAGGGCCCTCAGATACGCAGTATTTT
V: TRBV15; J: TRBJ1-2; D: TRBD1; size: few; CDR3: CATSREGGQAIYGYTF; DNA: TGTGCCACCAGCAGAGAGGGCGGACAGGCGATCTATGGCTACACCTTC
V: TRBV29-1; J: TRBJ2-1; D: -; size: many; CDR3: CSTGRVRGYNEQFF; DNA: TGCAGCACTGGACGGGTCCGGGGGTACAATGAGCAGTTCTTC
V: TRBV7-2; J: TRBJ2-1; D: -; size: few; CDR3: CASSLGDATANEQFF; DNA: TGTGCCAGCAGCTTGGGGGACGCGACTGCAAATGAGCAGTTCTTC
V: TRBV19; J: TRBJ1-5; D: -; size: -; CDR3: CASSGPRQGNQPQHF; DNA: TGTGCCAGTAGTGGACCGAGGCAGGGCAATCAGCCCCAGCATTTT
V: TRBV4-1; J: TRBJ2-4; D: -; size: -; CDR3: CASSQGLTGMNIQYF; DNA: TGCGCCAGCAGCCAAGGGTTAACAGGGATGAACATTCAGTACTTC
V: TRBV29-1; J: TRBJ2-7; D: TRBD2; size: few; CDR3: CSAGRDLSEQYF; DNA: TGCAGCGCCGGGAGGGATCTGAGCGAGCAGTACTTC
V: TRBV29-1; J: TRBJ2-3; D: -; size: many; CDR3: CSVETGSTDTQYF; DNA: TGCAGCGTCGAAACAGGATCCACAGATACGCAGTATTTT
V: TRBV29-1; J: TRBJ2-6; D: TRBD1; size: many; CDR3: CSVGYGRQGEAGANVLTF; DNA: TGCAGCGTTGGATACGGCCGACAGGGAGAGGCTGGGGCCAACGTCCTGACTTTC
V: TRBV20-1; J: TRBJ2-1; D: TRBD2; size: -; CDR3: CSASGRLAGVDEQFF; DNA: TGCAGTGCTAGTGGGCGACTAGCGGGGGTGGATGAGCAGTTCTTC
V: TRBV30; J: TRBJ2-3; D: -; size: -; CDR3: CACASFRDTQYF; DNA: TGTGCCTGTGCTAGTTTCAGAGATACGCAGTATTTT
V: TRBV7-9; J: TRBJ2-3; D: TRBD1; size: -; CDR3: CASSLTGVDTQYF; DNA: TGTGCCAGCAGCTTAACAGGGGTAGATACGCAGTATTTT
V: TRBV28; J: TRBJ2-1; D: -; size: -; CDR3: CASSFALTNNEQFF; DNA: TGTGCCAGCAGTTTCGCTCTAACCAACAATGAGCAGTTCTTC